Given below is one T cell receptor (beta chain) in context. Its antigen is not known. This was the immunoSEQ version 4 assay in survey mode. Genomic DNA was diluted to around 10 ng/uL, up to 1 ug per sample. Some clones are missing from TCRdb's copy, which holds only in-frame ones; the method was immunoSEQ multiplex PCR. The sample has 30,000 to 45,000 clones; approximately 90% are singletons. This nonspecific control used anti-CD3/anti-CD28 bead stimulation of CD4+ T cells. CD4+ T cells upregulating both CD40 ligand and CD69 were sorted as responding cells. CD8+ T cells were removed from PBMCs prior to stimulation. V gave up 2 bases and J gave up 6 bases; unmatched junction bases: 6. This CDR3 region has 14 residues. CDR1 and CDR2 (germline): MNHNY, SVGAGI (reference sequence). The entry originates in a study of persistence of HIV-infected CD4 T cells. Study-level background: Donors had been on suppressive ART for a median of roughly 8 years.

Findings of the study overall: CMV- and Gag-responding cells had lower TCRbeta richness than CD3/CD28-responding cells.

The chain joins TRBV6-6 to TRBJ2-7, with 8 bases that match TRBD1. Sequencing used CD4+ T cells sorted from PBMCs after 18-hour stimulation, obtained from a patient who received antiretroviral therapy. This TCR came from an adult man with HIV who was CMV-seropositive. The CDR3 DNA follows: TGTGCCAGCAGTTACGCAGGGGGCGTTCTCGAGCAGTACTTC. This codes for CASSYAGGVLEQYF.